The TCR beta chain under discussion was sequenced for a study of post-analysis software for immune sequencing data. CDR1 SGHVS and CDR2 FNYEAQ come from the germline V gene. The CDR3 is made up of 12 amino acids. A remark on this clonotype: Its target is not known.

Study findings and constraints: Analysis by F measure revealed that same-batch samples clustered strongly together. When patients were compared with controls, 4 or 5 TRBV segments were more frequent, TRBV5-6, TRBV5-1 and TRBV20-1 among them.

cDNA libraries for TCR beta contained unique molecular identifiers. TCRdb reanalysed the PCR reads using MiXCR and keeps one entry per CDR3 protein. The repertoire holds roughly 670,000 distinct CDR3 sequences, with approximately 60% as singletons. This chain connects TRBV7-6 to TRBJ2-7; D assignment may be TRBD1 or TRBD2 (5 bases each). The DNA end is more similar to TRBJ2-5, so the J call may be wrong. Sequenced input: blood. This clonotype originated in a girl aged 2 to 9 with multiple sclerosis. In nucleotides, the CDR3 is TGTGCCAGCGGGACCTTCGAAGAGACCCAGTACTTC. This sequence encodes CASGTFEETQYF.